Listed below are T cell receptor beta chains from one sample, sequenced in a study of T-cell reconstitution after alpha-beta-depleted transplantation in children. MiXCR was run by TCRdb on the PCR reads, yielding one entry per CDR3 protein. The sample lists around 580,000 distinct CDR3 sequences, about 21% seen once, with approximately 14% in the top ten. The specimen comprised PBMCs, mostly from graft donor cells, sampled 360 days after TCRalphabeta/CD19-depleted stem cell transplant. Every receptor here comes from a boy less than two years old who had a stem cell transplant for acute myeloid leukemia, so the T cells may come from the graft donor. The CDR3 runs from the conserved cysteine through the conserved F or W. The order of the fields is V gene, J gene, clone size, D gene, CDR3 protein, CDR3 DNA. D genes are given only for firm matches. Rows may omit the clone size; those that give it use once, few, many or a size class.

TRBV20-1	TRBJ2-7	few	TRBD2	CSARDLSSGDYEQYF	TGCAGTGCTAGAGATCTGTCGAGCGGGGACTACGAGCAGTACTTC
TRBV12-3/TRBV12-4	TRBJ2-1	many	TRBD2	CASSAPERGGREQFF	TGTGCCAGCAGTGCCCCCGAGCGGGGGGGGAGGGAGCAGTTCTTC
TRBV7-6	TRBJ2-3	few	-	CASTSTPGLNTQYF	TGTGCCAGCACCTCAACGCCGGGACTCAATACGCAGTATTTT
TRBV6-5	TRBJ2-2	-	TRBD1	CASSYSTGGNPGELFF	TGTGCCAGCAGTTACTCAACAGGGGGCAACCCCGGGGAGCTGTTTTTT
TRBV6-1	TRBJ2-3	-	TRBD1	CASSEWTGPMVDTQYF	TGTGCCAGCAGTGAATGGACAGGGCCAATGGTTGATACGCAGTATTTT
TRBV5-6	TRBJ2-2	-	-	CARSPRVLLNTGELFF	TGTGCCAGGAGCCCCCGGGTCCTCTTGAACACCGGGGAGCTGTTTTTT
TRBV11-3	TRBJ2-7	-	TRBD1	CASSPYALTGNEQYF	TGTGCCAGCAGCCCATATGCCTTGACAGGGAACGAGCAGTACTTC
TRBV20-1	TRBJ1-1	many	-	CSASWGKNTEAFF	TGCAGTGCTAGTTGGGGGAAGAACACTGAAGCTTTCTTT
TRBV12-3/TRBV12-4	TRBJ1-1	many	-	CASSPPGSNTEAFF	TGTGCCAGCAGTCCGCCGGGCTCCAACACTGAAGCTTTCTTT
TRBV6-5	TRBJ1-4	-	-	CASSLLRTNEKLFF	TGTGCCAGCAGTCTACTTCGAACTAATGAAAAACTGTTTTTT
TRBV2	TRBJ2-7	few	-	CASSEVVVVQSYEQYF	TGTGCCAGCAGTGAAGTAGTTGTGGTTCAATCCTACGAGCAGTACTTC
TRBV27	TRBJ1-2	-	-	CASSSRGGAYGYTF	TGTGCCAGCAGTTCCAGGGGAGGAGCCTATGGCTACACCTTC
TRBV6-1	TRBJ2-7	-	-	CASSAAGGASYEQYF	TGTGCCAGCAGTGCGGCTGGGGGTGCTTCCTACGAGCAGTACTTC
TRBV10-3	TRBJ1-1	many	-	CAISREHTEAFF	TGTGCCATCAGTCGCGAGCACACTGAAGCTTTCTTT
TRBV7-9	TRBJ2-1	-	-	CASFRLQHQYNEQFF	TGTGCCAGCTTCAGACTGCAACATCAATACAATGAGCAGTTCTTC